This TCR beta chain was recorded in a study of T cell repertoires in cytomegalovirus infection. Study-level background: HLA-B-restricted CMV epitopes that are well studied were used alongside recently identified HLA-C-restricted ones. CMV infection together with matching HLA type was indicated by public TCR beta signatures. General study findings and limits: There were HLA-C-restricted CMV-specific TCR beta clonotypes dominating the ex vivo response.

This clonotype has more than one count but fewer than ten. Its antigen is as yet unknown. TCRdb ran MiXCR on the reads and lists one entry per CDR3 protein. Of 680,000 or so distinct CDR3 sequences listed, about 33% are singletons. Germline trimming cut 6 bases from V and 0 bases from J; bases unmatched to any gene: 14. This CDR3 region has 19 residues. V usage is TRBV12-3 or TRBV12-4 and J usage is TRBJ2-1; 10 bases are shared with TRBD2. Source: cultured PBMCs, taken from culture after CMV antigen stimulation. The receptor's source is a human donor in good health (CMV status not recorded). Some clones in this sample may be carry-over from other donors' samples. The CDR3 is CASSPGQLGLADSYNEQFF. CDR3 in DNA: TGTGCCAGCAGCCCCGGACAGCTAGGACTAGCGGACTCCTACAATGAGCAGTTCTTC.